A selection of T cell receptor beta chains follows, all from one sample in a study of cytomegalovirus exposure and HLA in healthy donors. The data were produced by immunoSEQ multiplex PCR, yet TCRdb's version contains in-frame clones alone and is incomplete. The repertoire holds some 130,000 clones, with more than 65% as singletons. The sequenced sample consisted of PBMCs. These receptors came from a male donor in good health and CMV-seropositive. Each CDR3 is given with its conserved first and last residue. The D gene is left open where the match is weak. The size entry is marked missing in some rows and otherwise reads once, few, many or a size class.

J gene,CDR3 length,D gene,V gene,clone size,CDR3 DNA,CDR3 protein
TRBJ1-5,14,NA,TRBV7-8,NA,TGTGCCAGCAGCCCCCGGGGGGGCAATCAGCCCCAGCATTTT,CASSPRGGNQPQHF
TRBJ1-2,13,NA,TRBV6-5,NA,TGTGCCAGCAGTTACGGGACTTTCTATGGCTACACCTTC,CASSYGTFYGYTF
TRBJ1-2,14,TRBD1,TRBV6-1,NA,TGTGCCAGCAGTGACAGGGGGCTTAACTATGGCTACACCTTC,CASSDRGLNYGYTF
TRBJ2-1,11,NA,TRBV21-1,NA,TGTGCCAGCAGCACCCGGGGGGAGCAGTTCTTC,CASSTRGEQFF
TRBJ2-5,14,NA,TRBV7-2,once,TGTGCCAGCAGCTTAGAAATGGGGAGAGAGACCCAGTACTTC,CASSLEMGRETQYF
TRBJ2-1,20,TRBD2,TRBV15,NA,TGTGCCACCAGCAGAGATATTCGGACTAGCGGGAAGAGCTCCTACAATGAGCAGTTCTTC,CATSRDIRTSGKSSYNEQFF
TRBJ1-5,12,NA,TRBV28,NA,TGTGCCAGCGGGGGCTTCTACCAGCCCCAGCATTTT,CASGGFYQPQHF
TRBJ1-3,15,NA,TRBV14,NA,TGTGCCAGCAGCCAAGACTTCTTCTCTGGAAACACCATATATTTT,CASSQDFFSGNTIYF
TRBJ2-7,15,TRBD1,TRBV30,few,TGTGCCTGGAGTGTAACGGGACAGGCCTTATACGAGCAGTACTTC,CAWSVTGQALYEQYF
TRBJ1-2,14,NA,TRBV5-1,NA,TGCGCCAGCAGCTTTGAAGAGGGCTGGGGTGGCTACACCTTC,CASSFEEGWGGYTF
TRBJ2-7,13,NA,TRBV5-1,once,TGCGCCAGCAGCTTTGGGACAAACTACGAGCAGTACTTC,CASSFGTNYEQYF
TRBJ2-4,17,NA,TRBV7-2,NA,TGTGCCAGCAGCCTCAAGACAGGCTCTATAGCCAAAAACATTCAGTACTTC,CASSLKTGSIAKNIQYF
TRBJ2-2,18,NA,TRBV9,NA,TGTGCCAGCAGCGTAGGAGTAGGAGGGTTGTCGAACACCGGGGAGCTGTTTTTT,CASSVGVGGLSNTGELFF
TRBJ1-4,15,TRBD1,TRBV7-9,few,TGTGCCAGCAGCTCCCAAGGACAGGCACCAGGGGGACTGTTTTTT,CASSSQGQAPGGLFF
TRBJ2-2,13,NA,TRBV6-5,NA,TGTGCCAGCAGCTGGACAGACACCGGGGAGCTGTTTTTT,CASSWTDTGELFF
TRBJ2-1,15,TRBD2,TRBV6-1,NA,TGTGCCAGCAGTGTCGTTAGCGGGAGTGTCTATGAGCAGTTCTTC,CASSVVSGSVYEQFF
TRBJ1-1,13,NA,TRBV2,NA,TGTGCCAGCAGTGGTGAGGTTAACACTGAAGCTTTCTTT,CASSGEVNTEAFF
TRBJ2-3,14,NA,TRBV18,NA,TGTGCCAGCCGACTTCACACCAGCACAGATACGCAGTATTTT,CASRLHTSTDTQYF
TRBJ2-7,15,NA,TRBV6-1,NA,TGTGCCAGCAGTGAAGCGGTGGGACTCCATGGCGAGCAGTACTTC,CASSEAVGLHGEQYF
TRBJ2-1,18,TRBD2,TRBV18,few,TGTGCCAGCTCACCGGGACGTTGGACTAGCGGGAGAAGAGATGAGCAGTTCTTC,CASSPGRWTSGRRDEQFF
TRBJ1-1,13,NA,TRBV18,NA,TGTGCCAGCTCGGGCAGGCGGGACACTGAAGCTTTCTTT,CASSGRRDTEAFF
TRBJ2-3,14,NA,TRBV9,NA,TGTGCCAGCAGCGTAACGCTAGCGCCAGATACGCAGTATTTT,CASSVTLAPDTQYF
TRBJ1-5,14,NA,TRBV21-1,NA,TGTGCCAGCAGCAAAGGGCGGATCACTCAGCCCCAGCATTTT,CASSKGRITQPQHF
TRBJ2-3,16,NA,TRBV27,NA,TGTGCCAGCCGTCTTTTTGGAGGTCCTAGCACAGATACGCAGTATTTT,CASRLFGGPSTDTQYF
TRBJ2-1,13,TRBD2,TRBV10-3,NA,TGTGCCATCTTTCTAGCGGGCTCAAATGAGCAGTTCTTC,CAIFLAGSNEQFF
TRBJ1-2,13,NA,TRBV18,NA,TGTGCCAGCTCTAGAAAGGCGGGGTATGGCTACACCTTC,CASSRKAGYGYTF
TRBJ2-3,16,NA,TRBV28,NA,TGTGCCAGCAGCCTGCTGGGTAGGGGTATGACAGATACGCAGTATTTT,CASSLLGRGMTDTQYF
TRBJ2-5,15,TRBD1,TRBV5-4,NA,TGTGCCAGCAGCTCTAGGACAGGGGGCAGGGAGACCCAGTACTTC,CASSSRTGGRETQYF
TRBJ1-4,17,TRBD1,TRBV7-9,once,TGTGCCAGCAGCTCGGACAGGGTAGGAATCCTAAGGGAAAAACTGTTTTTT,CASSSDRVGILREKLFF
TRBJ2-1,15,TRBD2,TRBV5-1,NA,TGCGCCAGCAGCTCCGGGAGGGGGGGATCTGGGGAGCAGTTCTTC,CASSSGRGGSGEQFF
TRBJ1-1,13,TRBD1,TRBV5-1,NA,TGCGCCAGCAGCCCGGACAGGGTCGCTGAAGCTTTCTTT,CASSPDRVAEAFF